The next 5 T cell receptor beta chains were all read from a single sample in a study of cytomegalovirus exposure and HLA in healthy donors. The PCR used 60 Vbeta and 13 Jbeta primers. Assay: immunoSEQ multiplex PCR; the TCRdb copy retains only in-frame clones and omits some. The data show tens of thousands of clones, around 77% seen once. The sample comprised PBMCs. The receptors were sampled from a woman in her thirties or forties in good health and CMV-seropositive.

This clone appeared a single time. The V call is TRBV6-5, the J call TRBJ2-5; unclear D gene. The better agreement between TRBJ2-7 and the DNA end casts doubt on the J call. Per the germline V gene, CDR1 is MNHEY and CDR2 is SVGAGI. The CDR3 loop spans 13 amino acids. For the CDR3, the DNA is TGTGCCAGCAGTAGAAAATGGGGCTACGAGCAGTACTTC. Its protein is CASSRKWGYEQYF.

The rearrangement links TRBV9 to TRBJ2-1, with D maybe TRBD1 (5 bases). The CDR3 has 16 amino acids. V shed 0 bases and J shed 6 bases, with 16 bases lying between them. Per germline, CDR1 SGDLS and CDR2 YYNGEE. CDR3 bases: TGTGCCAGCAGCGTAGTAGGTGAAGGGGCTCTCAATGAGCAGTTCTTC. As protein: CASSVVGEGALNEQFF.

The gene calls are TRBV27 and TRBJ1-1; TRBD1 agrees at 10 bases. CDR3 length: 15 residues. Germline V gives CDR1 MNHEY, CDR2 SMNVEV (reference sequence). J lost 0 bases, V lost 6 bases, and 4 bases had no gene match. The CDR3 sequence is CASRGTGVMNTEAFF. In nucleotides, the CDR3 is TGTGCCAGCAGAGGGACAGGGGTCATGAACACTGAAGCTTTCTTT.

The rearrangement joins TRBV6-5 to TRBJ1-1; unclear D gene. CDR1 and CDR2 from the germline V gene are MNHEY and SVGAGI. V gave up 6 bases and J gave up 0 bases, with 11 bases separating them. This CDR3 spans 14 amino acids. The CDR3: CASSPILMNTEAFF. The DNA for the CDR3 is TGTGCCAGCAGCCCAATACTCATGAACACTGAAGCTTTCTTT.

The CDR3 loop is CASSRDTYNSPLHF. DNA for the CDR3: TGTGCCAGCAGCCGGGACACCTATAATTCACCCCTCCACTTT. The chain uses TRBV14 and TRBJ1-6, with a weak D call TRBD1 (6 bases). Trimming took 4 bases from V and 2 from J, leaving 6 bases between them. The germline gives CDR1 SGHDN, CDR2 FVKESK. The CDR3 consists of 14 residues.